Following are 24 T cell receptor beta chains from one sample sequenced in a study of T cell responses to AZD1222 COVID-19 vaccine. Libraries were prepared by immunoSEQ multiplex PCR; TCRdb keeps only in-frame clonotypes and omits some of them. The sample has about 97,000 clones; over 75% are singletons. The sample here was peripheral blood, taken on day 0 of AZD1222 vaccination. These receptors were obtained from an adult in good health.

The chain links TRBV4-2 to TRBJ2-1; D tentatively fits TRBD1 or TRBD2 (5 bases each). The length of the CDR3 is 16 residues. Trimming removed 1 base at V and 2 bases at J, with 12 bases between. Germline CDR1 and CDR2: LGHNA and YNFKEQ. CDR3 protein: CASSQAIRGTYNEQFF. The CDR3 bases are TGTGCCAGCAGCCAAGCCATCCGGGGCACCTACAATGAGCAGTTCTTC.

V usage is TRBV28 and J usage is TRBJ1-1, with TRBD1 identical over 10 bases. Losses at the gene ends were 5 bases for V and 6 bases for J; bases not matched to a gene: 3. CDR3 length: 13 amino acids. Looked up from germline, CDR1 is MDHEN and CDR2 is SYDVKM. The CDR3 region is CASSLTGGAEAFF. CDR3 sequence (DNA): TGTGCCAGCAGTCTGACAGGGGGCGCTGAAGCTTTCTTT.

V and J are TRBV12-3 or TRBV12-4 and TRBJ1-5, with unresolved D. Trimming took off 5 bases at V and 3 bases at J, with 8 bases between the two ends. This CDR3 has 13 residues. DNA for the CDR3: TGTGCCAGCAGTCCGATACACAATCAGCCCCAGCATTTT. It yields the protein CASSPIHNQPQHF.

V and J are TRBV12-5 and TRBJ2-1; the match to TRBD2 covers 13 bases. The CDR3 is made up of 17 amino acids. Trimming removed 0 bases from V and 4 bases from J; junction bases left unmatched: 3. CDR1 is LGHNT, CDR2 FRNRAP, per germline. CDR3 nucleotides: TGTGCTAGTGGTTTGGTACTAGCGGGGGGGCGATACAATGAGCAGTTCTTC. Protein product: CASGLVLAGGRYNEQFF.

The rearrangement uses TRBV19 and TRBJ1-1; no reliable D call. V dropped 4 bases and J dropped 6 bases, with 6 bases sitting between them. Germline V CDR1 and CDR2: LNHDA, SQIVND (reference sequence). The CDR3 is made up of 11 amino acids. The CDR3 reads CASSTPPEAFF. The CDR3 bases are TGTGCCAGTAGTACCCCCCCTGAAGCTTTCTTT. Full variable domain (missing parts from reference TRBV19 and TRBJ1-1): DGGITQSPKYLFRKEGQNVTLSCEQNLNHDAMYWYRQDPGQGLRLIYYSQIVNDFQKGDIAEGYSVSREKKESFPLTVTSAQKNPTAFYLCASSTPPEAFFGQGTRLTVV.

The rearrangement joins TRBV18 to TRBJ2-7; no clear D gene. Per the germline V gene, CDR1 is KGHSH and CDR2 is LQKENI. The CDR3 length is 16 residues. V gave up 3 bases and J gave up 2 bases, with 17 bases separating them. CDR3 nucleotides: TGTGCCAGCTCACCCCCCGGTCTTAAGAGCGCCTACGAGCAGTACTTC. This translates into CASSPPGLKSAYEQYF.

The rearrangement uses TRBV4-1 and TRBJ1-2; no reliable D call. The germline V and J ends were trimmed by 7 bases and 1 base, with 16 bases remaining between them. The CDR3 totals 15 residues. Per the germline V gene, CDR1 is MGHRA and CDR2 is YSYEKL. Written as DNA, the CDR3 is TGCGCCAGCACCCTCAAAGGGAGCAGTAACTATGGCTACACCTTC. Amino acid sequence: CASTLKGSSNYGYTF.

The V gene is TRBV24-1, the J gene TRBJ1-2; perhaps TRBD1 as D (5 bases). Germline V CDR1 and CDR2: KGHDR, SFDVKD. The CDR3 runs to 12 residues. The V end lost 4 bases, the J end lost 7 bases, and 9 bases lay between the germline ends. The CDR3 DNA reads as TGTGCCACCAGTGACGGGGGACTTGGCTACACCTTC. Its translation is CATSDGGLGYTF.

Turning to this clone: Because the CDR3's place on the DNA is in doubt, the DNA is left out and the CDR3 is given as listed by TCRdb. This sequence joins TRBV5-4 and TRBJ1-3. CDR1 is SGHNT, CDR2 YYREEE, per germline (reference sequence). The CDR3 is 14 amino acids long, termini counted. The CDR3 sequence: CASSFGPGGNTIYF.

This clone was recorded a few times. The rearrangement links TRBV2 to TRBJ2-2; D may be TRBD2 (6 bases). The CDR3 runs to 14 residues. Trimming took 4 bases from V and 5 from J, leaving 11 bases between them. In germline, CDR1 is SNHLY, CDR2 FYNNEI. CDR3 DNA: TGTGCCAGCAGTGTATTAGCGGTGACCGGGGAGCTGTTTTTT. Protein product: CASSVLAVTGELFF.

The genes are TRBV6-1 and TRBJ1-3; no reliable D call. From germline, CDR1 is MNHNS and CDR2 SASEGT. V was trimmed by 0 bases and J by 1 base, leaving 7 bases between them. CDR3 length: 15 amino acids. The CDR3 bases are TGTGCCAGCAGTGAAGCAGCGGGGTCTGGAAACACCATATATTTT. It codes for CASSEAAGSGNTIYF.

This chain joins TRBV5-1 and TRBJ2-7; 11 nucleotides agree with TRBD1. Per germline, CDR1 SGHRS and CDR2 YFSETQ. The V segment lost 0 bases and the J segment 3 bases; nucleotides outside the gene matches: 8. CDR3 length equals 17 residues. CDR3 nucleotide sequence: TGCGCCAGCAGCTTGGTCGACAGGACAGGGGGCATCTACGAGCAGTACTTC. This codes for CASSLVDRTGGIYEQYF.

The chain has TRBV6-5 and TRBJ1-1; D gene uncertain. The V end lost 6 bases, the J end lost 1 base, and 9 bases lay between the germline ends. The CDR3 has 13 residues. Germline-derived CDR1 and CDR2 are MNHEY and SVGAGI. The CDR3 coding sequence is TGTGCCAGCAGCCGACGACAGAACACTGAAGCTTTCTTT. Translating it yields CASSRRQNTEAFF.

CDR3 coding DNA: TGTGCCAGCAGCTTACAGGGGACGGTAACTGAAGCTTTCTTT. Translated, it gives CASSLQGTVTEAFF. The genes are TRBV6-6 and TRBJ1-1; 7 bases are a match to TRBD1. The germline CDR1 and CDR2 sequences are MNHNY and SVGAGI (reference sequence). The CDR3 runs 14 residues. Trimming at V came to 6 bases and at J to 5 bases, leaving 9 bases not matched to a gene.

The chain recombines TRBV5-1 with TRBJ1-3, with a weak D call TRBD1 (5 bases). The CDR3 runs to 15 residues. Trimming left V 1 base short and J 0 bases short, with 8 bases between. Germline V gene lookup returns CDR1 SGHRS and CDR2 YFSETQ. The CDR3 DNA sequence: TGCGCCAGCAGCTTGCAGGGACTCTCTGGAAACACCATATATTTT. This encodes CASSLQGLSGNTIYF.

In its sample, this clone was seen a few times. The rearrangement uses TRBV30 and TRBJ1-5; 8 bases fit TRBD1. From germline, CDR1 is GTSNPN and CDR2 SVGIG (reference sequence). V trimming: 5 bases; J trimming: 4 bases; junction bases outside the gene matches: 1. This CDR3 has 12 residues. The CDR3 loop reads CAWGTGNQPQHF. In DNA form, the CDR3 reads TGTGCCTGGGGGACAGGTAATCAGCCCCAGCATTTT.

The chain couples TRBV6-5 to TRBJ1-2; the D is unclear. Trimming removed 0 bases at V and 3 bases at J, with 8 bases between. The CDR3 is 14 residues long. The V gene's germline CDR1 is MNHEY and CDR2 SVGAGI. The CDR3 here is CASSYSRAHYGYTF. DNA of the CDR3: TGTGCCAGCAGTTACTCAAGGGCCCACTATGGCTACACCTTC.

This sequence joins TRBV7-2 and TRBJ2-3; D uncertain. Germline V lookup: CDR1 SGHTA, CDR2 FQGNSA. CDR3 length: 13 residues. V was shortened by 2 bases and J by 2 bases, with 5 bases between the two germline ends. The CDR3 is CASSLPATDTQYF. CDR3 nucleotide sequence: TGTGCCAGCAGCTTACCCGCCACAGATACGCAGTATTTT.

The CDR3 reads CASSEGVGNTIYF. The DNA for the CDR3 is TGTGCCAGCAGCGAAGGGGTTGGAAACACCATATATTTT. The chain uses TRBV7-2 and TRBJ1-3; D possibly corresponds to TRBD1 (5 bases). This CDR3 spans 13 amino acids. The V end was cut by 5 bases, the J end by 3 bases, with 8 bases between. Germline V gene sequence: CDR1 SGHTA, CDR2 FQGNSA.

The rearrangement links TRBV19 to TRBJ2-1; D remains ambiguous. The CDR3 sequence is 14 residues long. Germline V gene data show CDR1 as LNHDA and CDR2 as SQIVND (reference sequence). The V and J ends lost 7 bases and 4 bases respectively, with 14 bases between them. The DNA of the CDR3 is TGTGCCAGTACCCCGGGCCCATTATACAATGAGCAGTTCTTC. As protein: CASTPGPLYNEQFF.

As regards this clone: The sample contains more than one DNA sequence encoding this CDR3. The chain combines TRBV5-1 with TRBJ2-5; a possible D gene is TRBD2 (5 bases). CDR3 length: 13 amino acids. The V and J ends lost 0 bases and 2 bases respectively, with 5 bases between them. Germline V gene data show CDR1 as SGHRS and CDR2 as YFSETQ. DNA for the CDR3: TGCGCCAGCAGCTTGGGCGGGCAAGAGACCCAGTACTTC. Residues: CASSLGGQETQYF.

The rearrangement joins TRBV18 to TRBJ2-3; tentatively, D is TRBD2 (5 bases). Germline V gene data show CDR1 as KGHSH and CDR2 as LQKENI. The CDR3 sequence is 17 residues long. Between the trimmed V and J ends, which lost 3 bases and 0 bases, there was a span of 16 bases. The CDR3 reads CASSPSLGLRSTDTQYF. CDR3 bases: TGTGCCAGCTCACCGAGTCTCGGACTCAGAAGCACAGATACGCAGTATTTT.

The rearrangement links TRBV27 to TRBJ1-2; TRBD1 might be the D (6 bases). Trimming took 4 bases from V and 8 from J, leaving 17 bases between them. Germline loops: CDR1 MNHEY, CDR2 SMNVEV (reference sequence). The CDR3 consists of 14 residues. The CDR3 is CASSSRSQGNGYTF. Written as DNA, the CDR3 is TGTGCCAGCAGTTCCCGGTCTCAGGGGAACGGCTACACCTTC.

The V call is TRBV5-1, the J call TRBJ1-1, with 10 positions matching TRBD1. With V trimmed by 2 bases and J by 3 bases, 4 bases remained unmatched. CDR3 length: 15 residues. Germline V gives CDR1 SGHRS, CDR2 YFSETQ. CDR3 residues: CASSFRDRGYTEAFF. CDR3 coding DNA: TGCGCCAGCAGCTTTAGGGACAGGGGATACACTGAAGCTTTCTTT.